Following are 9 T cell receptor beta chains from one sample sequenced in a study of cytomegalovirus exposure and HLA in healthy donors. Libraries were prepared by immunoSEQ multiplex PCR; TCRdb keeps only in-frame clonotypes and omits some of them. The data hold some 140,000 clones, with 70% to 90% observed a single time. Sequenced sample: PBMCs. Source of these receptors: a woman younger than 45 in good health and CMV-seronegative.

The chain is built from TRBV4-3 and TRBJ1-6; no clear D gene. V dropped 2 bases and J dropped 14 bases, with 7 bases sitting between them. In germline, CDR1 is LGHNA, CDR2 YSLEER. This CDR3 region has 11 residues. The CDR3 spells CASSQFGALHF. CDR3 in DNA: TGCGCCAGCAGCCAATTCGGGGCCCTCCACTTT.

The chain joins TRBV7-2 to TRBJ2-7; 11 nucleotides match TRBD1. The CDR3 has 14 residues. With 5 bases clipped from V and 3 bases from J, the junction kept 3 bases outside the gene matches. Germline V lookup: CDR1 SGHTA, CDR2 FQGNSA. CDR3 sequence (DNA): TGTGCCAGCAGCCGGGGGACAGGGGGCTACGAGCAGTACTTC. Translated, it gives CASSRGTGGYEQYF.

This clone came up once. The gene calls are TRBV5-1 and TRBJ1-2; TRBD1 matches at 8 bases. V lost 4 bases, J lost 6 bases, and 5 bases stayed unmatched. The CDR3 loop spans 13 amino acids. The V gene's germline CDR1 is SGHRS and CDR2 YFSETQ. The CDR3 coding sequence is TGCGCCAGCAGCCCGACAGGGGTTGATGGCTACACCTTC. Residues: CASSPTGVDGYTF.

The chain employs TRBV7-3 and TRBJ2-7, with 9 positions matching TRBD2. The CDR3 has 20 residues. V shed 4 bases and J 0 bases; nucleotides not matched to a gene: 19. CDR1 is SGHTA and CDR2 is FQGTGA in the germline V gene. The CDR3 here is CASSSLTGESKRGASYEQYF. CDR3 sequence (DNA): TGTGCCAGCAGCTCCTTAACAGGGGAAAGTAAGCGGGGGGCCTCCTACGAGCAGTACTTC.

On this clone itself: A much larger clone is a single base away; this may be a read error. Within the sample, other DNA sequences also encode this same CDR3. The rearrangement links TRBV29-1 to TRBJ2-7; 8 bases match TRBD1. CDR1 is SQVTM, CDR2 ANQGSEA, per germline. This CDR3 comprises 13 residues. The CDR3 loop is CSVEGQGANEQYF. As DNA, the CDR3 is TGCAGCGTTGAAGGGCAGGGGGCTAACGAGCAGTATTTC.

V and J are TRBV13 and TRBJ1-1, with 9 bases that match TRBD1. Germline CDR1 PRHDT, CDR2 FYEKMQ (reference sequence). The CDR3 spans 18 residues. Germline trimming cut 4 bases from V and 8 bases from J; bases unmatched to any gene: 20. DNA of the CDR3: TGTGCCAGCAGCTCGACGGTACGTCGGGACAGGGATCCGCCAGAAGCTTTCTTT. Translated, it gives CASSSTVRRDRDPPEAFF. Combining the CDR3 with reference TRBV13 and TRBJ1-1 gives the whole variable domain AAGVIQSPRHLIKEKRETATLKCYPIPRHDTVYWYQQGPGQDPQFLISFYEKMQSDKGSIPDRFSAQQFSDYHSELNMSSLELGDSALYFCASSSTVRRDRDPPEAFFGQGTRLTVV.

The chain recombines TRBV6-1 with TRBJ1-6; 7 bases are a match to TRBD1. Germline assignment: CDR1 MNHNS and CDR2 SASEGT. The CDR3 is 15 amino acids. Losses at the gene ends were 6 bases for V and 2 bases for J; bases not matched to a gene: 4. The CDR3 DNA sequence: TGTGCCAGCAGGACAGGGAGCGCCTATAATTCACCCCTCCACTTT. Translated, it gives CASRTGSAYNSPLHF.

This chain joins TRBV6-6 and TRBJ1-2, with 8 bases that match TRBD1. CDR1 and CDR2 (germline): MNHNY, SVGAGI (reference sequence). The V segment lost 4 bases and the J segment 7 bases; nucleotides outside the gene matches: 11. CDR3 length: 15 residues. CDR3 nucleotide sequence: TGTGCCAGCAGTTGGGACCAGGACAGGGTGTTTGGCTACACCTTC. Its translation is CASSWDQDRVFGYTF.

The chain uses TRBV7-6 and TRBJ2-3; D perhaps matches TRBD2 (6 bases). Germline CDR1 is SGHVS and CDR2 is FNYEAQ. The CDR3 runs to 13 residues. V was cut by 3 bases and J by 5 bases, with 9 bases left in between. This CDR3 reads CASSFMEGDTQYF. CDR3 DNA: TGTGCCAGCAGCTTTATGGAGGGAGATACGCAGTATTTT.